The T cell receptor (beta chain) described here comes from a study of Tregs in tolerant kidney transplant recipients. Mixed chimerism was transient after nonmyeloablative marrow transplants from related graft donors. Thawed PBMCs were FACS-sorted into unstimulated CD4+CD25+CD127- regulatory T cells, CD4+CD25- non-regulatory cells, CD4 and CD8 cells. Assay used: immunoSEQ multiplex PCR; TCRdb lists only in-frame clones, some missing. The sample contains tens of thousands of clones, approximately 89% of which appear only once. Study-level results: Tolerant patients' donor-specific Tregs expanded beyond overall Tregs, suggesting antigen-driven growth. Some patients' samples used different primers over time, so nucleotide sequences weren't comparable.

As regards this clone: Its cognate antigen is unknown.

This sample comprised CD4+ T cells from blood (PBMCs), obtained 6 months after the transplant. The clonotype comes from a human patient who received a combined kidney and bone marrow transplant. Some T cells may have come from the graft donor.

The CDR3 bases are TGCGCCAGCAGCCGCCAGGGGACTAGCGGGGTCCAAGAGACCCAGTACTTC. Protein sequence: CASSRQGTSGVQETQYF. The rearrangement joins TRBV5-1 to TRBJ2-5, with 13 bases matching TRBD2. The V gene's germline CDR1 is SGHRS and CDR2 YFSETQ. Trimming removed 4 bases from V and 1 base from J; junction bases left unmatched: 7. This CDR3 comprises 17 residues.